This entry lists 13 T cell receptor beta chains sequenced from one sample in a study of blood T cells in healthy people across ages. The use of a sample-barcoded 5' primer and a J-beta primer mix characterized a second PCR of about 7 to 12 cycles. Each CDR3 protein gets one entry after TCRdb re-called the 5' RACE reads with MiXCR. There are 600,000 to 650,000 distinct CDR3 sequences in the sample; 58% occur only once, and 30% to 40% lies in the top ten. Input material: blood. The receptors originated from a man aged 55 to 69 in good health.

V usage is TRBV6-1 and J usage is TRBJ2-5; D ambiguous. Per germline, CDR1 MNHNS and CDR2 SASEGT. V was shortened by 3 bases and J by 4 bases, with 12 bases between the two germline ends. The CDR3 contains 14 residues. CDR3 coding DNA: TGTGCCAGCAGTGATTATGGGTCGGGAGAGACCCAGTACTTC. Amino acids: CASSDYGSGETQYF.

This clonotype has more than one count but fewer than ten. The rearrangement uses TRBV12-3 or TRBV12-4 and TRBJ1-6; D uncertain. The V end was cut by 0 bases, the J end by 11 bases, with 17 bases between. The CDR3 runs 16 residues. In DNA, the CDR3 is TGTGCCAGCAGTTTAGCGCTCACAAGCCCTTGGGCACCCCTCCACTTT. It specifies CASSLALTSPWAPLHF.

The CDR3 spells CASSRQGEGGYTF. The CDR3 nucleotides are TGTGCCAGCAGCCGACAGGGGGAAGGTGGCTACACCTTC. The gene calls are TRBV3-1 and TRBJ1-2; TRBD1 agrees at 9 bases. The CDR3 has 13 residues. The V gene's germline CDR1 is LGHDT and CDR2 YNNKEL (reference sequence). Germline trimming cut 4 bases from V and 7 bases from J; bases unmatched to any gene: 4.

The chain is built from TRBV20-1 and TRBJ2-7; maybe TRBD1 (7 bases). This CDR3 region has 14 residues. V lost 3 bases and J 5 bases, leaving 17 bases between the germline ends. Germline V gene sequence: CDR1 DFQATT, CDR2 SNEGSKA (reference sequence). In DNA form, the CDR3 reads TGCAGTGCTAGGCTGACAGGGACTCACCACGAGCAGTACTTC. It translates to CSARLTGTHHEQYF.

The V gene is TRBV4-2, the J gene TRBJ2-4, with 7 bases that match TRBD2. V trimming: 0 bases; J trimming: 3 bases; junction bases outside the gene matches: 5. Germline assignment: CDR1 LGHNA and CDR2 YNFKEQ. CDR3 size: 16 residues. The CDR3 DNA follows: TGTGCCAGCAGCCAAGATCGGGGGGAACACAAAAACATTCAGTACTTC. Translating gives CASSQDRGEHKNIQYF.

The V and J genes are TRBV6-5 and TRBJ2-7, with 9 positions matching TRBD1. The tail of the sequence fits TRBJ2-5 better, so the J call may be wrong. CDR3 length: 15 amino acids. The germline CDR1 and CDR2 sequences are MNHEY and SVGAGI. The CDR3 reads CASSYSGQGMGTQYF. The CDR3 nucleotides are TGTGCCAGCAGTTACTCCGGACAGGGGATGGGGACCCAGTACTTC.

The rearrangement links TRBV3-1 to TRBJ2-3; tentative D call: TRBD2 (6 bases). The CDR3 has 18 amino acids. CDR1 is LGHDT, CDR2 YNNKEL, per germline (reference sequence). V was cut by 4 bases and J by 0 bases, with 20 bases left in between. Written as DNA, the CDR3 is TGTGCCAGCAGCCCCCGGGTCGACGGGGGAGCTAGCACAGATACGCAGTATTTT. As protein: CASSPRVDGGASTDTQYF.

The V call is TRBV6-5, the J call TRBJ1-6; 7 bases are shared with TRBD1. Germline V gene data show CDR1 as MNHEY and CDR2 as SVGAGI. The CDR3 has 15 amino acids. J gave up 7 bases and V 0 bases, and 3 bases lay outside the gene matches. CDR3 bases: TGTGCCAGCAGTTACTCGGGACAGCAAAATTCACCCCTCCACTTT. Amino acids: CASSYSGQQNSPLHF.

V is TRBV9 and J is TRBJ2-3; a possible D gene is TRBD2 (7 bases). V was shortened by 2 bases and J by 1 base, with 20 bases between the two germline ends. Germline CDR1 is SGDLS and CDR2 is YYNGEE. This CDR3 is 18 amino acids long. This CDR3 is CASSVEGGRPSGTDTQYF. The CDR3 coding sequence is TGTGCCAGCAGCGTGGAGGGGGGGAGACCTTCGGGCACAGATACGCAGTATTTT.

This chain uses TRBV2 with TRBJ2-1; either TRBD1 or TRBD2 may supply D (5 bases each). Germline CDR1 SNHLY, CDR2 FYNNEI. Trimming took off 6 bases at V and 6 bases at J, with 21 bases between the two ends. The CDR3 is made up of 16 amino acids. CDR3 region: CASRPGLGVGVNEQFF. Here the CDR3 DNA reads TGTGCCAGCAGGCCCGGATTGGGGGTTGGGGTCAATGAGCAGTTCTTC. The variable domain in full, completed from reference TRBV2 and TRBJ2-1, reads EPEVTQTPSHQVTQMGQEVILRCVPISNHLYFYWYRQILGQKVEFLVSFYNNEISEKSEIFDDQFSVERPDGSNFTLKIRSTKLEDSAMYFCASRPGLGVGVNEQFFGPGTRLTVL.

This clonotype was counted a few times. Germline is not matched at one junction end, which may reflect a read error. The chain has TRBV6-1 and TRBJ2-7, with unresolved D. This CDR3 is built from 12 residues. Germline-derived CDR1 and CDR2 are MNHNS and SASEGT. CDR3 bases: TGTGCCAGCAGCGAAGGCGGATACGAGCAGTACTTC. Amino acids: CASSEGGYEQYF.

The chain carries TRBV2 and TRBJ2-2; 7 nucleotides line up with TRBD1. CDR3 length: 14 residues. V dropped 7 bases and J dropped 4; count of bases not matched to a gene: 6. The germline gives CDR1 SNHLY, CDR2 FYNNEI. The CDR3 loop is CASISQGPTGELFF. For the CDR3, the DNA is TGTGCCAGCATCTCACAGGGGCCCACCGGGGAGCTGTTTTTT.

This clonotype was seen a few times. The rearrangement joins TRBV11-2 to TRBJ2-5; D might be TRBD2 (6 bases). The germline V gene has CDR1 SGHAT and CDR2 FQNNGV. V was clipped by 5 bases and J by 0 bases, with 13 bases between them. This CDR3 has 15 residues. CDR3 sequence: CASSPSRGYQETQYF. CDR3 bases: TGTGCCAGCAGCCCTAGTCGGGGGTACCAAGAGACCCAGTACTTC.